What follows are 19 T cell receptor beta chains derived from one specimen sequenced in a study of T cells in tumors after PD-1 blockade (dated by TCRdb to between 2018 and 2020). Libraries were built with the immunoSEQ multiplex PCR assay. TCRdb's version of the immuneACCESS table is confined to in-frame rearrangements and falls short of the full clone set. An unresolved V gene accounts for under half of the shortfall where checked; the remainder is of unknown origin. The sample table shows 15,000 to 25,000 clones, and 81% are seen once. Together, the top ten hold roughly 25% of the sample. The specimen comprised PBMCs, sampled after anti-PD-1 therapy. These receptors all stem from a human donor with advanced basal cell or squamous cell carcinoma (not recorded which).

The chain recombines TRBV27 with TRBJ2-5; 7 bases line up with TRBD1. V lost 3 bases, J lost 3 bases, and 16 bases stayed unmatched. Germline V gene sequence: CDR1 MNHEY, CDR2 SMNVEV (reference sequence). This CDR3 is 18 amino acids long. The CDR3 bases are TGTGCCAGCAGTTTCATCTCGGCCCTCGACAGGGAAAAAGAGACCCAGTACTTC. Protein sequence: CASSFISALDREKETQYF.

This chain uses TRBV10-3 with TRBJ1-2; 10 bases are shared with TRBD1. The CDR3 extends over 17 amino acids. CDR1 is ENHRY, CDR2 SYGVKD, per germline. V dropped 3 bases and J dropped 4; count of bases not matched to a gene: 11. CDR3 amino acids: CAISDPDRGRRGYGYTF. In nucleotides, the CDR3 is TGTGCCATCAGTGACCCCGACAGGGGGCGCCGGGGCTATGGCTACACCTTC.

The chain links TRBV20-1 to TRBJ1-1; D gene uncertain. CDR3 length equals 11 residues. Germline CDR1 DFQATT, CDR2 SNEGSKA (reference sequence). Trimming shortened V by 0 bases and J by 2 bases, and 1 base separated the two germline ends. This CDR3 is CSARDNTEAFF. CDR3 DNA sequence: TGCAGTGCTAGAGATAACACTGAAGCTTTCTTT.

The chain links TRBV27 to TRBJ1-5; D is uncertain. The CDR3 loop spans 15 amino acids. Germline-derived CDR1 and CDR2 are MNHEY and SMNVEV (reference sequence). Between the trimmed V and J ends, which lost 3 bases and 2 bases, there was a span of 11 bases. The CDR3 reads CASSLGGAGNQPQHF. As DNA, the CDR3 is TGTGCCAGCAGTTTGGGTGGCGCGGGCAATCAGCCCCAGCATTTT.

The chain is built from TRBV7-2 and TRBJ1-4; D perhaps matches TRBD1 (6 bases). The CDR3 length is 14 residues. Germline V CDR1 and CDR2: SGHTA, FQGNSA. Between the trimmed V and J ends, which lost 7 bases and 7 bases, there was a span of 16 bases. In DNA, the CDR3 is TGTGCCAGCACAGTCGGGGGCCAAGGTGAAAAACTGTTTTTT. This encodes CASTVGGQGEKLFF.

A single count supports this clone. The CDR3 region has the DNA TGTGCCAGCAGCTTAGTAGCGGGAAGCACAGATACGCAGTATTTT. Translated, it gives CASSLVAGSTDTQYF. The rearrangement links TRBV7-9 to TRBJ2-3; 8 nucleotides align to TRBD2. This CDR3 comprises 15 residues. With V trimmed by 1 base and J by 0 bases, 0 bases remained unmatched. CDR1 and CDR2 (germline): SEHNR, FQNEAQ (reference sequence).

The chain couples TRBV9 to TRBJ2-1, with D unclear. Trimming removed 5 bases from V and 4 bases from J, with 13 bases in between. CDR3 length: 14 amino acids. Looked up from germline, CDR1 is SGDLS and CDR2 is YYNGEE. In DNA, the CDR3 is TGTGCCAGCAGGCCTGGTCCACCTTACAATGAGCAGTTCTTC. This translates into CASRPGPPYNEQFF.

The chain has TRBV6-2 or TRBV6-3 and TRBJ1-2; TRBD1 agrees at 10 bases. The V and J ends lost 6 bases and 4 bases, in that order; junction bases with no gene match: 8. CDR3 length equals 15 residues. Germline lookup yields CDR1 MNHEY and CDR2 SVGEGT. In DNA form, the CDR3 reads TGTGCCAGCAGCGGGACAGGGGAGAGGCTCTATGGCTACACCTTC. As protein: CASSGTGERLYGYTF.

J is TRBJ2-5 and V is TRBV7-2; D is perhaps TRBD1 (6 bases). The CDR3 extends over 15 amino acids. Trimming took 2 bases from V and 5 from J, leaving 15 bases between them. Germline assignment: CDR1 SGHTA and CDR2 FQGNSA. The CDR3 DNA sequence: TGTGCCAGCAGCTTAATCTTCAGACAGGCGGAGACCCAGTACTTC. Residues: CASSLIFRQAETQYF.

The chain combines TRBV12-3 or TRBV12-4 with TRBJ1-5, with a possible D match to TRBD1 (5 bases). V was pared by 6 bases and J by 9 bases, with 15 bases between. The CDR3 extends over 13 amino acids. CDR3 DNA sequence: TGTGCCAGCAGCCCCGTCCACGGGGGGCCCCAGCATTTT. Translated, it gives CASSPVHGGPQHF.

The chain uses TRBV5-1 and TRBJ2-1, with 9 bases fitting TRBD2. Germline values: CDR1 SGHRS, CDR2 YFSETQ. CDR3 size: 17 residues. V trimming: 1 base; J trimming: 5 bases; junction bases outside the gene matches: 10. The chain's CDR3 is CASSLSASGTVDNEQFF. CDR3 nucleotide sequence: TGCGCCAGCAGCTTGAGTGCTAGCGGGACCGTTGACAATGAGCAGTTCTTC.

The V and J genes are TRBV19 and TRBJ2-1; D perhaps matches TRBD1 (6 bases). In germline, CDR1 is LNHDA, CDR2 SQIVND (reference sequence). Trimming left V 5 bases short and J 0 bases short, with 14 bases between. The CDR3 has 16 amino acids. Here the CDR3 DNA reads TGTGCCAGTAGTCTCAGGACAGTTAGCTCCTACAATGAGCAGTTCTTC. Protein: CASSLRTVSSYNEQFF.

This clone turned up a few times. The chain employs TRBV2 and TRBJ1-1; D is unclear. V shed 7 bases and J shed 1 base, with 25 bases lying between them. The CDR3 extends over 18 amino acids. CDR1 and CDR2 from the germline V gene are SNHLY and FYNNEI. The CDR3 DNA sequence: TGTGCCAGCATAACCTCTGGATGGGCAGGCGAAAAGAACACTGAAGCTTTCTTT. The encoded protein is CASITSGWAGEKNTEAFF.

V is TRBV18 and J is TRBJ2-2; D call uncertain. Per the germline V gene, CDR1 is KGHSH and CDR2 is LQKENI. This CDR3 is 13 amino acids long. The V end was cut by 6 bases, the J end by 0 bases, with 5 bases between. CDR3 sequence reads: CASSTANTGELFF. In DNA, the CDR3 is TGTGCCAGCTCGACGGCGAACACCGGGGAGCTGTTTTTT.

This clone was recorded a few times. The chain couples TRBV27 to TRBJ2-1, with D uncertain. The V end was cut by 4 bases, the J end by 3 bases, with 13 bases between. The length of the CDR3 is 15 residues. The germline V gene encodes CDR1 MNHEY and CDR2 SMNVEV (reference sequence). The CDR3 sequence: CASSSGTGYYNEQFF. The CDR3 coding sequence is TGTGCCAGCAGTTCTGGAACTGGATACTACAATGAGCAGTTCTTC.

The chain links TRBV4-1 to TRBJ1-2; D remains unclear. The CDR3 spans 12 residues. The V gene's germline CDR1 is MGHRA and CDR2 YSYEKL. V lost 1 base to trimming and J lost 6 bases, with 6 bases between them. Here the CDR3 DNA reads TGCGCCAGCAGCCAAGGCACTGATGGCTACACCTTC. Protein sequence: CASSQGTDGYTF.

This rearrangement joins TRBV28 to TRBJ2-1, with D maybe TRBD2 (5 bases). The V gene lost 10 bases and the J gene lost 0 bases, with 16 bases spanning the gap. The length of the CDR3 is 15 residues. Germline values: CDR1 MDHEN, CDR2 SYDVKM. CDR3 nucleotides: TGTGCCACTTCGCCCGGACTGAGCTCCTACAATGAGCAGTTCTTC. Translating gives CATSPGLSSYNEQFF.

The V and J genes are TRBV7-3 and TRBJ2-1; unclear D gene. The CDR3 consists of 13 residues. Germline V gives CDR1 SGHTA, CDR2 FQGTGA. V dropped 3 bases and J dropped 0 bases, with 3 bases sitting between them. CDR3 coding DNA: TGTGCCAGCAGCTTTGACTCCTACAATGAGCAGTTCTTC. This codes for CASSFDSYNEQFF. The variable domain in full, with the rest retrieved from reference TRBV7-3 and TRBJ2-1, is GAGVSQTPSNKVTEKGKYVELRCDPISGHTALYWYRQSLGQGPEFLIYFQGTGAADDSGLPNDRFFAVRPEGSVSTLKIQRTERGDSAVYLCASSFDSYNEQFFGPGTRLTVL.

The rearrangement joins TRBV5-1 to TRBJ2-7, with a tentative D call TRBD2 (6 bases). This CDR3 contains 14 residues. Trimming pared 2 bases from V and 5 bases from J, leaving 14 bases between. Looked up from germline, CDR1 is SGHRS and CDR2 is YFSETQ. CDR3 protein: CASSLIPGADEQYF. The CDR3 DNA sequence: TGCGCCAGCAGCTTAATACCGGGAGCTGACGAGCAGTACTTC.